This T cell receptor beta chain was identified during a study of chemoradiotherapy in HPV16-positive cancers. Across the study: Candidate HPV-specific clones and shared TCR motifs came from two HPV16-positive patients. Broader study findings: Only a couple of HPV16-positive patients supplied the functional HPV-specificity definition.

Here immunoSEQ multiplex PCR was the method, and the copy in TCRdb shows in-frame clones only, minus some. The data contain about 15,000 clones, about 86% of them singletons. About this clone itself: Its specificity is not known.

The V gene's germline CDR1 is MDHEN and CDR2 SYDVKM. The V end lost 3 bases, the J end lost 4 bases, and 12 bases lay between the germline ends. The CDR3 length is 14 residues. Sequencing used blood, obtained from a patient who underwent chemoradiotherapy. The TCR originated in a human donor with HPV-associated anogenital cancer. The genes are TRBV28 and TRBJ1-2; D unclear. CDR3 protein: CASSFLDSPYGYTF. Written as DNA, the CDR3 is TGTGCCAGCAGTTTTTTAGACTCACCCTATGGCTACACCTTC.